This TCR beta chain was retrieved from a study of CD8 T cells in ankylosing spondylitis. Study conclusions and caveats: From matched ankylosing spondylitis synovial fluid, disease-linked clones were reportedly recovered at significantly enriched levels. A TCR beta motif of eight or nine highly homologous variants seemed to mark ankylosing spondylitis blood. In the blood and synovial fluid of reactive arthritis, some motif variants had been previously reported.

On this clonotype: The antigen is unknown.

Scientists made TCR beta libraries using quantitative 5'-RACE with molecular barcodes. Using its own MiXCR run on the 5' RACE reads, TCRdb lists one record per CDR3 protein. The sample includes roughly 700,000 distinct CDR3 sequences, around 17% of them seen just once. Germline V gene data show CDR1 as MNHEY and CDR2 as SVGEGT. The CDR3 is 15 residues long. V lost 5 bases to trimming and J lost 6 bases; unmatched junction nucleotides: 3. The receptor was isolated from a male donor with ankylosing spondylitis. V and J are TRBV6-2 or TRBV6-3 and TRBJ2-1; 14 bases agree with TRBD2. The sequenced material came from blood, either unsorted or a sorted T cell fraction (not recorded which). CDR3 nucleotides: TGTGCCAGCAGTCGGGGACTAGCGGGAGCCAATGAGCAGTTCTTC. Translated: CASSRGLAGANEQFF.